These T cell receptor beta chains were read from a single sample in a study of T-cell memory formation after mild COVID-19. TCRdb fed the 5' RACE reads into MiXCR, producing one record per CDR3 protein. The repertoire has about 210,000 distinct CDR3 sequences, roughly a tenth of them found once; the top ten carry roughly 3%. The material sequenced was PBMCs or a T cell subset sorted from them (not recorded which). The receptor source for this set is a man aged 18 to 35 who had mild COVID-19 (a few samples of this study predate the infection). Cell type and time point are not known. Each CDR3 is given with its conserved first and last residue. A D gene is named only where the DNA matches it firmly. Clone size is given for some rows only: seen once, a few or many times, or a class if the clone is expanded.

cdr3_nt: TGCAGTGCAAGGACGGGATATAATTCACCCCTCCACTTT
cdr3_aa: CSARTGYNSPLHF
d_call: .
v_call: TRBV20-1
clone_size: few
j_call: TRBJ1-6

cdr3_nt: TGCGCCAGCAGCCAAGAGGGGAGCCCTAGCACAGATACGCAGTATTTT
cdr3_aa: CASSQEGSPSTDTQYF
d_call: .
v_call: TRBV4-1
clone_size: many
j_call: TRBJ2-3

cdr3_nt: TGTGCCAGCAGTTTGGGCGGAGGCTATGACGAGCAGTACTTC
cdr3_aa: CASSLGGGYDEQYF
d_call: .
v_call: TRBV7-2
clone_size: many
j_call: TRBJ2-7

cdr3_nt: TGTGCCAGCACAGGGAGTGGGGAAAAACTGTTTTTT
cdr3_aa: CASTGSGEKLFF
d_call: .
v_call: TRBV25-1
clone_size: .
j_call: TRBJ1-4

cdr3_nt: TGTGCCAGCACCTTGGGACATGCAGAGACCCAGTACTTC
cdr3_aa: CASTLGHAETQYF
d_call: .
v_call: TRBV12-3/TRBV12-4
clone_size: few
j_call: TRBJ2-5

cdr3_nt: TGTGCCAGCAGCAGGACAGGTTTTGCCGGGGAGCTGTTTTTT
cdr3_aa: CASSRTGFAGELFF
d_call: TRBD1
v_call: TRBV5-4
clone_size: few
j_call: TRBJ2-2

cdr3_nt: TGTGCCAGCAGCGCGGAGGGAGGATACAATCAGCCCCAGCATTTT
cdr3_aa: CASSAEGGYNQPQHF
d_call: .
v_call: TRBV5-6
clone_size: .
j_call: TRBJ1-5

cdr3_nt: TGTGCCAGCTCAGGATCTAGCGCCGGCTCCAACAATGAGCAGTTCTTC
cdr3_aa: CASSGSSAGSNNEQFF
d_call: .
v_call: TRBV18
clone_size: few
j_call: TRBJ2-1

cdr3_nt: TGCGCCAGCACCGGGACTAGAGCCTCCCAGCAGTACTTC
cdr3_aa: CASTGTRASQQYF
d_call: TRBD2
v_call: TRBV10-2
clone_size: .
j_call: TRBJ2-7

cdr3_nt: TGTGCCAGCAGCAGCATCGGGGGTGATACGCAGTATTTT
cdr3_aa: CASSSIGGDTQYF
d_call: .
v_call: TRBV9
clone_size: .
j_call: TRBJ2-3

cdr3_nt: TGTGCCAGCGCAGAAAGGGCAGGGGAAAGAGGTAATCAGCCCCAGCATTTT
cdr3_aa: CASAERAGERGNQPQHF
d_call: .
v_call: TRBV6-1
clone_size: few
j_call: TRBJ1-5

cdr3_nt: TGTGCCAGCAGCAACCTCGCCGGGGGTGAGCAGTTCTTC
cdr3_aa: CASSNLAGGEQFF
d_call: .
v_call: TRBV7-7
clone_size: few
j_call: TRBJ2-1

cdr3_nt: TGTGCCACCCGGGGACAGGGGTCCTACGAGCAGTACTTC
cdr3_aa: CATRGQGSYEQYF
d_call: TRBD1
v_call: TRBV15
clone_size: few
j_call: TRBJ2-7

cdr3_nt: TGCAGTGCTAGGGCAGAGGGCTATTCACCCCTCCACTTT
cdr3_aa: CSARAEGYSPLHF
d_call: .
v_call: TRBV20-1
clone_size: few
j_call: TRBJ1-6

cdr3_nt: TGTGCCAGCAGCCACCGACAGGCGATGGGCTATGGCTACACCTTC
cdr3_aa: CASSHRQAMGYGYTF
d_call: .
v_call: TRBV3-1
clone_size: few
j_call: TRBJ1-2

cdr3_nt: TGTGCCAGCAGCAACCCAGGACTTCGTACCAAAAACATTCAGTACTTC
cdr3_aa: CASSNPGLRTKNIQYF
d_call: .
v_call: TRBV5-4
clone_size: few
j_call: TRBJ2-4

cdr3_nt: TGTGCCATCAGTGAGTCTGGGACAGGGACCTACGAGCAGTACTTC
cdr3_aa: CAISESGTGTYEQYF
d_call: TRBD1
v_call: TRBV10-3
clone_size: few
j_call: TRBJ2-7

cdr3_nt: TGCAGTGCTAGAGGTCAGGTCTTTGAAGCTTTCTTT
cdr3_aa: CSARGQVFEAFF
d_call: .
v_call: TRBV20-1
clone_size: few
j_call: TRBJ1-1

cdr3_nt: TGTGCCAGCAGTTACTTAGCAGATACGCAGTATTTT
cdr3_aa: CASSYLADTQYF
d_call: .
v_call: TRBV6-2/TRBV6-3
clone_size: .
j_call: TRBJ2-3

cdr3_nt: TGTGCCAGCTCCATCCGGGGAGGATTGGCTGGAAACACCATATATTTT
cdr3_aa: CASSIRGGLAGNTIYF
d_call: .
v_call: TRBV18
clone_size: few
j_call: TRBJ1-3

cdr3_nt: TGCAGTGCTCTCGGGACTTCCCTAAGGTGGTATACGCAGTATTTT
cdr3_aa: CSALGTSLRWYTQYF
d_call: .
v_call: TRBV20-1
clone_size: .
j_call: TRBJ2-3

cdr3_nt: TGTGCCAGCAGCTTAGACGTACGGGAGACCCAGTACTTC
cdr3_aa: CASSLDVRETQYF
d_call: .
v_call: TRBV7-2
clone_size: many
j_call: TRBJ2-5

cdr3_nt: TGCAGTGCTAGAGATACGAGGATGGGAGATTCACCCCTCCACTTT
cdr3_aa: CSARDTRMGDSPLHF
d_call: .
v_call: TRBV20-1
clone_size: .
j_call: TRBJ1-6

cdr3_nt: TGCGCCAGCAGCTCCGTGGCCGGGACAGGGGATGAAGAGACCCAGTACTTC
cdr3_aa: CASSSVAGTGDEETQYF
d_call: TRBD1
v_call: TRBV5-1
clone_size: many
j_call: TRBJ2-5

cdr3_nt: TGTGCCATCAGTGAGTCAACCTCCTACAATGAGCAGTTCTTC
cdr3_aa: CAISESTSYNEQFF
d_call: .
v_call: TRBV10-3
clone_size: many
j_call: TRBJ2-1

cdr3_nt: TGTGCCTGGTTTAGGAGGGACACTGAAGCTTTCTTT
cdr3_aa: CAWFRRDTEAFF
d_call: .
v_call: TRBV30
clone_size: .
j_call: TRBJ1-1

cdr3_nt: TGTGCCAGCCAAAGTAGCGGGAGGGTGTTCTTC
cdr3_aa: CASQSSGRVFF
d_call: TRBD2
v_call: TRBV6-5
clone_size: few
j_call: TRBJ2-1

cdr3_nt: TGTGCCAGCAGTTTAGATACGGACCGGGGGTATGGCTACACCTTC
cdr3_aa: CASSLDTDRGYGYTF
d_call: .
v_call: TRBV28
clone_size: few
j_call: TRBJ1-2

cdr3_nt: TGTGCCAGCACCGGATCGTGGGGCCTCAATGAAAAACTGTTTTTT
cdr3_aa: CASTGSWGLNEKLFF
d_call: .
v_call: TRBV12-3/TRBV12-4
clone_size: .
j_call: TRBJ1-4